These T cell receptor beta chains were read from a single sample in a study of response to subunit inactivated influenza vaccine. TCRdb re-analysed the RT-PCR reads in MiXCR, keeping a single row per CDR3 protein. This sample has approximately 530,000 distinct CDR3 sequences, with 7.6% found just once. The material sequenced was PBMCs from blood, taken less than 30 months after vaccination. Receptor source: a man aged 45 to 75 who received an inactivated influenza vaccine. Each CDR3 is given with its conserved first and last residue. D genes are given only for firm matches. For some rows the clone size is stated as once, few or many, or as a class when expanded; others skip it.

V: TRBV7-3
size: many
J: TRBJ2-3
D: -
DNA: TGTGCCAGCAGCCCCCTTCAGAACACAGATACGCAGTATTTT
CDR3: CASSPLQNTDTQYF

V: TRBV7-2
size: -
J: TRBJ1-4
D: TRBD1
DNA: TGTGCCAGCAGCCCGACGCACAGGGGGGGAAATGAAAAACTGTTTTTT
CDR3: CASSPTHRGGNEKLFF

V: TRBV6-1
size: many
J: TRBJ2-7
D: -
DNA: TGTGCCAGCAGTCGGACGGCGTACGAGCAGTACTTC
CDR3: CASSRTAYEQYF

V: TRBV7-9
size: many
J: TRBJ2-7
D: -
DNA: TGTGCCAGCAGGCCGGACACCCATTACGAGCAGTACTTC
CDR3: CASRPDTHYEQYF

V: TRBV7-8
size: many
J: TRBJ2-7
D: TRBD2
DNA: TGTGCCAGCAGCTTGACTAGCGCACGCTCCTACGAGCAGTACTTC
CDR3: CASSLTSARSYEQYF

V: TRBV28
size: few
J: TRBJ2-7
D: -
DNA: TGTGCCAGCAGTTTTTACCGGGATACCTACGAGCAGTACTTC
CDR3: CASSFYRDTYEQYF

V: TRBV5-5
size: few
J: TRBJ1-2
D: -
DNA: TGTGCCAGCAGCTTGGAACAGTTTAACTATGGCTACACCTTC
CDR3: CASSLEQFNYGYTF

V: TRBV5-1
size: few
J: TRBJ2-7
D: -
DNA: TGCGCCAGCAGCTTCTATAGAGACGAGCAGTACTTC
CDR3: CASSFYRDEQYF

V: TRBV18
size: once
J: TRBJ2-7
D: TRBD1
DNA: TGTGCCAGCTCACCATTGCCGGGACAGCGAAACTACGAGCAGTACTTC
CDR3: CASSPLPGQRNYEQYF

V: TRBV10-3
size: few
J: TRBJ2-2
D: -
DNA: TGTGCCACCTCCCGGGCCCGGGACCAGAACACCGGGGAGCTGTTTTTT
CDR3: CATSRARDQNTGELFF

V: TRBV4-3
size: -
J: TRBJ2-7
D: -
DNA: TGCGCCAGCAGCCACCAGCGGCGCTCCTACGAGCAGTACTTC
CDR3: CASSHQRRSYEQYF

V: TRBV4-3
size: -
J: TRBJ2-2
D: TRBD2
DNA: TGCGCCAGCAGCCAAGGGACTAGCGGGAACAGGCTCACCGGGGAGCTGTTTTTT
CDR3: CASSQGTSGNRLTGELFF

V: TRBV12-3/TRBV12-4
size: -
J: TRBJ2-7
D: TRBD1
DNA: TGTGCCAGCAGTTCAAGGGACAGGGGAGCCGAGCAGTACTTC
CDR3: CASSSRDRGAEQYF